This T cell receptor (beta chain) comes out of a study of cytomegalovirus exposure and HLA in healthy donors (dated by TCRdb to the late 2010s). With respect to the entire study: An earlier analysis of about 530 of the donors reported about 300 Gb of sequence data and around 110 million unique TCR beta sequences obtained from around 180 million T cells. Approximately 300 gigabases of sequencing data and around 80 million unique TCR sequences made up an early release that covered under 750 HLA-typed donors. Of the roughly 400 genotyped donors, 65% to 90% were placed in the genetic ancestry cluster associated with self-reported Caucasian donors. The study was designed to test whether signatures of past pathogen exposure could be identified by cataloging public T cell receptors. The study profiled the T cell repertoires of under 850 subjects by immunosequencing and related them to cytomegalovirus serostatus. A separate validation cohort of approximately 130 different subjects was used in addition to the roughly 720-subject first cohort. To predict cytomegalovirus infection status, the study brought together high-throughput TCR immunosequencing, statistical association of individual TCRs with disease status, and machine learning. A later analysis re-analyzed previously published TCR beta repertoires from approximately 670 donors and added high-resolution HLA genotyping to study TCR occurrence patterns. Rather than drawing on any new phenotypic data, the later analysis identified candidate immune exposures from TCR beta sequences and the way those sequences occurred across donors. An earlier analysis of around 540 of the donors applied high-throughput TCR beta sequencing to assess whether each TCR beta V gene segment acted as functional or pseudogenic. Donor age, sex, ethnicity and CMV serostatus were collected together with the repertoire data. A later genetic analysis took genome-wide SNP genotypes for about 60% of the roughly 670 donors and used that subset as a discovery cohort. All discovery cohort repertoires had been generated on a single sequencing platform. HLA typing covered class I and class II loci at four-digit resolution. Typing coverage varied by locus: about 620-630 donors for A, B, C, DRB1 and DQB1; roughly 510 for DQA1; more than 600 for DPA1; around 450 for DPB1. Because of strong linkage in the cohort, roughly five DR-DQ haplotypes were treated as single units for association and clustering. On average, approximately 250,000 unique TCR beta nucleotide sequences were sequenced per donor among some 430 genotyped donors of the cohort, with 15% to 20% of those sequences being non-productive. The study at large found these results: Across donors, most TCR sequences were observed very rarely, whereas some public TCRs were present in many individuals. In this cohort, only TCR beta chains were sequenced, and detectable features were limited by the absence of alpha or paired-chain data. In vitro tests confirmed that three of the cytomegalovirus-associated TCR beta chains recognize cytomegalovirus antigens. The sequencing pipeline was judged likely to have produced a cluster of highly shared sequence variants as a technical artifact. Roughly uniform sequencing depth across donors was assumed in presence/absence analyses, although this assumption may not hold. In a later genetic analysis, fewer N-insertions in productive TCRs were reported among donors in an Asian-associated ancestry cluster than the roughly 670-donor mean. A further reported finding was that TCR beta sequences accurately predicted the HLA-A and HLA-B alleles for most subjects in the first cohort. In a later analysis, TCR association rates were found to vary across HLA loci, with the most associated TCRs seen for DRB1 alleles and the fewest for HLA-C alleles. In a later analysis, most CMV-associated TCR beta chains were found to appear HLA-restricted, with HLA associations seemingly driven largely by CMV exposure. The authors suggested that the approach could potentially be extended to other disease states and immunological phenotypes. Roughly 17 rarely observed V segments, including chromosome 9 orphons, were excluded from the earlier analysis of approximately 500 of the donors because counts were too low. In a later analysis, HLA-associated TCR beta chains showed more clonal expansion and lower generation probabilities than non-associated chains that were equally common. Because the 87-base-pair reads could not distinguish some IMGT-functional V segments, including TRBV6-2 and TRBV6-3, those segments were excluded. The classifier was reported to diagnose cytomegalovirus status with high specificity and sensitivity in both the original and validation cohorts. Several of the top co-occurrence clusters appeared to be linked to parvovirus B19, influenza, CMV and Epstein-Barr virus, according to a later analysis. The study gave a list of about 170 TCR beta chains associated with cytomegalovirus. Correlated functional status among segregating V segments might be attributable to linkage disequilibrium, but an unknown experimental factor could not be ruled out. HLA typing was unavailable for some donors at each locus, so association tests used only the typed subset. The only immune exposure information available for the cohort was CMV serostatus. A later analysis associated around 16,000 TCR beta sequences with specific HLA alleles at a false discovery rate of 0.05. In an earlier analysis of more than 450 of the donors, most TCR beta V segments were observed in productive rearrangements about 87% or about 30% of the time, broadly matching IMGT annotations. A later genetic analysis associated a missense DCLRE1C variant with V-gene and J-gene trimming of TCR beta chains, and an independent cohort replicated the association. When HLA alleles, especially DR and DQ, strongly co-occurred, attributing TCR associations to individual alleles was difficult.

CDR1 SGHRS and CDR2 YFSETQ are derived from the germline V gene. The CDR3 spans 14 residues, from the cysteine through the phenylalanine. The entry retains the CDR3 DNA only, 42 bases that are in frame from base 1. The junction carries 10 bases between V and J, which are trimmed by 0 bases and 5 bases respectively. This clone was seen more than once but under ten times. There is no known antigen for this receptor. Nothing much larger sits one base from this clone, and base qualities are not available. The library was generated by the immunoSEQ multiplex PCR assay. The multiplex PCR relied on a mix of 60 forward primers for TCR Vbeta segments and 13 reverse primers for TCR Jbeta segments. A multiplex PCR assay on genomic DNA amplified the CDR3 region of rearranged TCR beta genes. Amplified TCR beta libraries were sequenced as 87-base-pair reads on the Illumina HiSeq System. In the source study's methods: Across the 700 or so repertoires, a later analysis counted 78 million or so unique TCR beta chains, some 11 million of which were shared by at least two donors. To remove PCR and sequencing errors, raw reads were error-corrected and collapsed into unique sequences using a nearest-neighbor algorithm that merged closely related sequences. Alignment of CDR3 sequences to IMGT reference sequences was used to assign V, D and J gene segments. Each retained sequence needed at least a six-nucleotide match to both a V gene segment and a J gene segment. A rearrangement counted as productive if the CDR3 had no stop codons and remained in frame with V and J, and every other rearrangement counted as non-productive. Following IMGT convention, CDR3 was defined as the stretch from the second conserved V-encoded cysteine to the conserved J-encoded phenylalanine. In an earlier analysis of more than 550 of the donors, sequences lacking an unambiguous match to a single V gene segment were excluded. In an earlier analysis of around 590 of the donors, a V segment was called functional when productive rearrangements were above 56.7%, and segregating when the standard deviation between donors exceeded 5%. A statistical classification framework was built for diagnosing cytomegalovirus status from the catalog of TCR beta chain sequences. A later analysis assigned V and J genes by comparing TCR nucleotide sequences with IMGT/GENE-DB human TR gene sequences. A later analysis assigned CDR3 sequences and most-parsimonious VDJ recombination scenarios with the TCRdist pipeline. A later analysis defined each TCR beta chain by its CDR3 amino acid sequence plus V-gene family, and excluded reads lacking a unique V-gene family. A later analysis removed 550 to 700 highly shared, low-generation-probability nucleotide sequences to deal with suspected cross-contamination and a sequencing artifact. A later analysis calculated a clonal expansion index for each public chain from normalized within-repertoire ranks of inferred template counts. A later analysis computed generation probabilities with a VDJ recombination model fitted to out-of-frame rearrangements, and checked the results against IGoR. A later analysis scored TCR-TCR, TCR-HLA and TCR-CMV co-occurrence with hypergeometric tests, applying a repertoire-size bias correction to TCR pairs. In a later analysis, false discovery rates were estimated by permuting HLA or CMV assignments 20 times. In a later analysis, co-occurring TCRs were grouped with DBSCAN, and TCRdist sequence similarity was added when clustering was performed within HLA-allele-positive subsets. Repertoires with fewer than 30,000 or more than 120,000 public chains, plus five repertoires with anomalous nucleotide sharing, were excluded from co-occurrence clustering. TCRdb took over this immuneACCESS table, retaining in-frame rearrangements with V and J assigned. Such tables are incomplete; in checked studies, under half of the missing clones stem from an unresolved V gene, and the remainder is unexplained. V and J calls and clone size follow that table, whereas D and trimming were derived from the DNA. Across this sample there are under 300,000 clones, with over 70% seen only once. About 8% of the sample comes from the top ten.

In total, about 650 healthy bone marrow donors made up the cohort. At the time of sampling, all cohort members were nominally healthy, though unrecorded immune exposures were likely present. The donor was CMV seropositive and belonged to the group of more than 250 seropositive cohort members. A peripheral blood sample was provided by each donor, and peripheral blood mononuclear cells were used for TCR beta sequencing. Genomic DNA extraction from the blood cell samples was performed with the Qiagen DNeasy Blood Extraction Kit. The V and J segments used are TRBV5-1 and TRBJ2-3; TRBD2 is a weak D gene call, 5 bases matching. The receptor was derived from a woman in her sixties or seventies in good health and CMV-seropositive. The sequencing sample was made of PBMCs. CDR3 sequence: CASSLEAAGDTQYF. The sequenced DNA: TGCGCCAGCAGCTTGGAAGCCGCGGGAGATACGCAGTATTTT.